This is a list of T cell receptor beta chains from one sample in a study of identical twins. TCRdb ran MiXCR on the 5' RACE reads and lists one entry per CDR3 protein. Seen here are about 520,000 distinct CDR3 sequences, approximately 22% observed once, and the top ten hold around 1%. The same data also went into a second study, on T cells expressing NK-cell markers.

The sample taken for sequencing was CD4+ T cells sorted from blood. All receptors come from a woman aged 18-30 years in good health. CDR3s include the opening cysteine and the closing phenylalanine or tryptophan.

TRBJ2-3	TRBV5-1	CASGQSSTDTQYF
TRBJ2-1	TRBV18	CASSPWSSGGAVEQFF
TRBJ2-1	TRBV3-1	CASSQERQGQFF
TRBJ2-1	TRBV5-5	CASSQRQSSYNEQFF
TRBJ1-1	TRBV20-1	CSTPARGTEAFF
TRBJ2-4	TRBV9	CASSVDGGFGNIQYF
TRBJ2-1	TRBV12-5	CASGLVRDGTVYNEQFF
TRBJ2-1	TRBV4-2	CASSHTSGNSYNEQFF
TRBJ2-5	TRBV5-8	CASKREEETQYF
TRBJ2-2	TRBV6-2/TRBV6-3	CASSYLGQGTGELFF
TRBJ2-1	TRBV29-1	CSVDRLGGGDNEQFF
TRBJ1-4	TRBV16	CASSQSRATNEKLFF
TRBJ2-6	TRBV7-3	CASSLAGGSSGANVLTF
TRBJ1-1	TRBV10-3	CAISDSGTENTEAFF
TRBJ2-1	TRBV24-1	CATSDPGTGSYNEQFF
TRBJ2-1	TRBV7-7	CASSLEGPGTFYNEQFF
TRBJ2-7	TRBV18	CASSPDLHSQQYF
TRBJ2-1	TRBV3-1	CASSRTPTSGSFYNEQFF
TRBJ2-1	TRBV7-9	CASSLTGQYNEQFF
TRBJ2-7	TRBV6-1	CASGQGAPYEQYF
TRBJ2-1	TRBV12-3/TRBV12-4	CASRVAGEQFF
TRBJ1-5	TRBV3-1	CASSQGGVGNQPQHF
TRBJ1-5	TRBV20-1	CSARKGINNQPQHF
TRBJ2-7	TRBV12-3/TRBV12-4	CASTLAGGYEQYF
TRBJ1-2	TRBV10-3	CAISSGSYGYTF
TRBJ2-1	TRBV6-1	CASGGRGGAGGNEQFF
TRBJ1-3	TRBV2	CASSTDPGNTIYF